One T cell receptor beta chain is described in this entry. Deep-level settings were used for running the assay. TCRdb's table, derived via immunoSEQ multiplex PCR, lists solely in-frame clones and lacks some. The sample gives approximately 2,000,000 clones, approximately 90% of which show up once; 0.37% is in the top ten. The record originates from a study of shared clonotypes between healthy human individuals. Sample: naive CD4+ T cells from PBMCs. Subset specified: CD45RA+ positively selected. The sequence came from a young man in good health. Some clones in this sample may be carry-over from other donors' samples.

This CDR3 reads CASSLGGSAAGELFF. Here the CDR3 DNA reads TGTGCCAGCAGCTTAGGTGGCTCGGCTGCCGGGGAGCTGTTTTTT. This chain uses TRBV11-3 with TRBJ2-2, with D hard to call. This CDR3 is 15 amino acids long. Germline V gene data show CDR1 as SGHNT and CDR2 as YENEEA. V lost 1 base, J lost 6 bases, and 12 bases lay in between.